This TCR beta chain is drawn from a study of T cell responses to AZD1222 COVID-19 vaccine. General study points: Unmutated variant regions are reportedly targeted by nearly half of spike-specific TCRs. Recipients of AZD1222 seropositive at baseline numbered only six or seven.

This CDR3 is built from 17 residues. Germline CDR1 reads ENHRY; CDR2 reads SYGVKD. V was cut by 4 bases and J by 1 base, with 17 bases left in between. Generated by immunoSEQ multiplex PCR, the TCRdb table keeps only in-frame clones and is missing some. The sample carries approximately 110,000 clones, around 92% recorded once. A word on this clone: Its matching antigen is unknown.

Sample: peripheral blood, taken on day 0 of AZD1222 vaccination. The TCR was taken from an adult in good health. The chain employs TRBV10-3 and TRBJ1-5; perhaps TRBD1 as D (6 bases). The CDR3 region has the DNA TGTGCCATCAGTGTAGGGGGTGGGCAGGCGAGCAATCAGCCCCAGCATTTT. Amino acids: CAISVGGGQASNQPQHF.